This TCR beta chain was sequenced in a study of T-cell memory formation after mild COVID-19. Study outcomes and limitations: The finding that pre-infection memory included some responding clones suggested that cross-reactive memory joined. Day 15 to 85 contracting clones showed balanced CD4/CD8; later expanders leaned CD4+.

Germline CDR1 SGHAT, CDR2 FQNNGV. With V trimmed by 4 bases and J by 4 bases, 8 bases remained unmatched. The CDR3 is 15 residues long. TCR alpha and TCR beta cDNA libraries carrying sample barcodes and UMIs came from 5'RACE with constant-segment primers. TCRdb reprocessed the 5' RACE reads via MiXCR and lists one record per CDR3 protein. This table holds fewer than 140,000 distinct CDR3 sequences, 17% found once. Comments on this clonotype: As yet, its antigen is unknown.

This receptor was identified in an adult woman who had mild COVID-19 (a few samples of this study predate the infection). Cell type and time point are not known. The chain uses TRBV11-2 and TRBJ2-5, with 8 bases aligning to TRBD1. The sample taken for sequencing was PBMCs or a T cell subset sorted from them (not recorded which). This CDR3 is CASSSPDRAPETQYF. CDR3 nucleotide sequence: TGTGCCAGCAGCTCCCCGGACAGGGCTCCAGAGACCCAGTACTTC. The full variable domain, its missing parts supplied by reference TRBV11-2 and TRBJ2-5, is EAGVAQSPRYKIIEKRQSVAFWCNPISGHATLYWYQQILGQGPKLLIQFQNNGVVDDSQLPKDRFSAERLKGVDSTLKIQPAKLEDSAVYLCASSSPDRAPETQYFGPGTRLLVL.